These 12 T cell receptor beta chains were sequenced from one sample in a study of human T cells and chemical hapten exposure. TCRdb independently ran MiXCR on the RACE reads; one entry per CDR3 protein. The sample has under 90,000 distinct CDR3 sequences, 8.6% seen once. Time point given: healthy volunteer bleed at 6 weeks. Unfractionated whole blood served as the source for total RNA extraction. Specimen: whole blood. All receptors come from a male donor in good health. Some clones in this sample may be carry-over from other donors' samples.

This clonotype was observed a few times. The chain combines TRBV4-1 with TRBJ1-4; D gene ambiguous. Germline V gives CDR1 MGHRA, CDR2 YSYEKL. Trimming cost V 0 bases and J 7 bases, with 12 bases left between them. The CDR3 is 15 amino acids. CDR3: CASSQDPTRGEKLFF. Here the CDR3 DNA reads TGCGCCAGCAGCCAAGATCCCACCCGGGGTGAAAAACTGTTTTTT.

This clonotype was detected only a few times. The rearrangement links TRBV27 to TRBJ1-1, with D unresolved. The CDR3 covers 13 residues. V lost 5 bases and J 3 bases, leaving 10 bases between the germline ends. Per germline, CDR1 MNHEY and CDR2 SMNVEV (reference sequence). The CDR3 sequence: CASSPTEYTEAFF. The CDR3 region has the DNA TGTGCCAGCAGTCCCACAGAGTACACTGAAGCTTTCTTT.

This clonotype has only a few counts. This rearrangement joins TRBV12-3 or TRBV12-4 to TRBJ1-4; D is undetermined. Trimming cost V 6 bases and J 7 bases, with 12 bases left between them. The CDR3 is made up of 13 amino acids. CDR3 in amino acids: CASRPAESEKLFF. CDR3 bases: TGTGCCAGCAGGCCAGCAGAGAGTGAAAAACTGTTTTTT.

This clonotype was observed many times. The CDR3 region is CASRQDRAGNQPQHF. The CDR3 region has the DNA TGCGCCAGCAGACAGGACAGGGCAGGCAATCAGCCCCAGCATTTT. The rearrangement uses TRBV10-2 and TRBJ1-5, with 8 bases lining up with TRBD1. CDR1 WSHSY and CDR2 SAAADI come from the germline V gene. With 6 bases clipped from V and 2 bases from J, the junction kept 6 bases outside the gene matches. This CDR3 has 15 residues.

This clonotype was picked up a small number of times. The chain employs TRBV10-2 and TRBJ2-1; no clear D gene. Trimming pared 0 bases from V and 7 bases from J, leaving 7 bases between. The CDR3 consists of 13 residues. Per the germline V gene, CDR1 is WSHSY and CDR2 is SAAADI. As DNA, the CDR3 is TGCGCCAGCAGTGAGTCGTATGGAAATGAGCAGTTCTTC. It encodes CASSESYGNEQFF.

The rearrangement links TRBV7-9 to TRBJ1-4; D call uncertain. Trimming removed 2 bases at V and 8 bases at J, with 9 bases between. Germline CDR1 SEHNR, CDR2 FQNEAQ (reference sequence). The length of the CDR3 is 13 residues. The CDR3: CASSLRLGEKLFF. The CDR3 region has the DNA TGTGCCAGCAGCTTACGGCTTGGGGAAAAACTGTTTTTT.

The rearrangement uses TRBV6-2 or TRBV6-3 and TRBJ2-3; D is perhaps TRBD2 (6 bases). Trimming removed 6 bases at V and 3 bases at J, with 13 bases between. CDR1 is MNHEY, CDR2 SVGEGT, per germline. This CDR3 spans 14 amino acids. CDR3 in amino acids: CASSLGLRTDTQYF. In DNA form, the CDR3 reads TGTGCCAGCAGCCTAGGACTACGGACAGATACGCAGTATTTT.

This clonotype was recorded a few times. V gene TRBV24-1 combines with J gene TRBJ2-1; possibly TRBD2 for D (6 bases). Deletions cut 4 bases from V and 4 bases from J, with 7 bases between. CDR1 KGHDR and CDR2 SFDVKD come from the germline V gene. This CDR3 is built from 13 residues. Here the CDR3 reads CATSERGYNEQFF. The DNA for the CDR3 is TGTGCCACCAGTGAGCGGGGTTACAATGAGCAGTTCTTC.

The CDR3 DNA follows: TGTGCCAGCAGTTCCCGCCCCCACCGAGCTCCGGGACAGGGATTCTACGAGCAGTACTTC. Residues: CASSSRPHRAPGQGFYEQYF. The chain is built from TRBV12-3 or TRBV12-4 and TRBJ2-7; 9 positions match TRBD1. The CDR3 is made up of 20 amino acids. Unmatched junction bases numbered 22, after V lost 4 bases and J lost 3 bases.

This clonotype was counted ten times or more. The chain joins TRBV4-3 to TRBJ1-1; D might be TRBD1 (5 bases). V was clipped by 0 bases and J by 5 bases, with 13 bases between them. The germline V gene has CDR1 LGHNA and CDR2 YSLEER. The CDR3 sequence is 15 residues long. The CDR3 region is CASSQDRRQRTEAFF. The CDR3 nucleotides are TGCGCCAGCAGCCAAGATCGCCGACAGCGGACTGAAGCTTTCTTT.

This chain connects TRBV20-1 to TRBJ1-5; no definite D call. CDR1 is DFQATT, CDR2 SNEGSKA, per germline (reference sequence). The germline V and J ends were trimmed by 3 bases and 0 bases, with 9 bases remaining between them. The CDR3 covers 14 residues. This CDR3 reads CSASNGYSNQPQHF. The CDR3, as DNA: TGCAGTGCTAGCAACGGATATAGCAATCAGCCCCAGCATTTT.

This clonotype was detected only a few times. This rearrangement joins TRBV19 to TRBJ2-5, with 7 bases aligning to TRBD1. Germline values: CDR1 LNHDA, CDR2 SQIVND (reference sequence). Trimming removed 5 bases from V and 5 bases from J; junction bases left unmatched: 2. The CDR3 is 12 amino acids. CDR3 amino acids: CASSGQVETQYF. For the CDR3, the DNA is TGTGCCAGTAGTGGACAGGTCGAGACCCAGTACTTC.